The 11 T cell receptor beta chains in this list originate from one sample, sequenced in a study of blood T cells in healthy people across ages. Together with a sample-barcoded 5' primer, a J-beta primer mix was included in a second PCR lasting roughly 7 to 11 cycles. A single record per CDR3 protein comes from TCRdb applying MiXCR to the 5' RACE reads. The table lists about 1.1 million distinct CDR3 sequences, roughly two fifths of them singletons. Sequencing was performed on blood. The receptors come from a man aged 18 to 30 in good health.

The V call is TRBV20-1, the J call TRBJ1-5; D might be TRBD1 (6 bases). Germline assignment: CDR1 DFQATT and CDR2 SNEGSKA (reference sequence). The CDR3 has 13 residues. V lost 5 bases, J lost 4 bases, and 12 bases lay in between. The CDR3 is CSAVGHLNQPQHF. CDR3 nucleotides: TGCAGTGCTGTGGGACACCTAAATCAGCCCCAGCATTTT.

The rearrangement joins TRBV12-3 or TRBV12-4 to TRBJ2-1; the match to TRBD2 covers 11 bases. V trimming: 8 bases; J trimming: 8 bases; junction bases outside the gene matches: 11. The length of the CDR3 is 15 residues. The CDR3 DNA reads TGTGCCAGCGTCCTTAGCGGGGGGGCCAGGGATGAGCAGTTCTTC. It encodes CASVLSGGARDEQFF.

CDR3 bases: TGCAGTGCTAGAGACATTGCTAACTATGGCTACACCTTC. It is translated as CSARDIANYGYTF. V and J are TRBV20-1 and TRBJ1-2, with D hard to call. V shed 0 bases and J shed 0 bases, with 5 bases lying between them. Germline V gene lookup returns CDR1 DFQATT and CDR2 SNEGSKA (reference sequence). This CDR3 region has 13 residues.

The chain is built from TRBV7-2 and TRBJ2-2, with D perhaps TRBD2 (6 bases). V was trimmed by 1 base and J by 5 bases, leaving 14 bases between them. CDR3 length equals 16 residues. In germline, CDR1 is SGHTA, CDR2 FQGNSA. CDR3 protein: CASSLGGLARTGELFF. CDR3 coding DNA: TGTGCCAGCAGCTTAGGGGGCCTAGCGAGAACCGGGGAGCTGTTTTTT. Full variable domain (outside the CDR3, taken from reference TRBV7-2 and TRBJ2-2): GAGVSQSPSNKVTEKGKDVELRCDPISGHTALYWYRQSLGQGLEFLIYFQGNSAPDKSGLPSDRFSAERTGGSVSTLTIQRTQQEDSAVYLCASSLGGLARTGELFFGEGSRLTVL.

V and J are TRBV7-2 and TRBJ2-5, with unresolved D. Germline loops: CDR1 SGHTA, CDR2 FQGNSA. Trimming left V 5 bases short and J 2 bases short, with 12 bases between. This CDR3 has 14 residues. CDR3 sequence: CASSANYKQETQYF. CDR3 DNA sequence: TGTGCCAGCAGCGCAAATTACAAACAAGAGACCCAGTACTTC.

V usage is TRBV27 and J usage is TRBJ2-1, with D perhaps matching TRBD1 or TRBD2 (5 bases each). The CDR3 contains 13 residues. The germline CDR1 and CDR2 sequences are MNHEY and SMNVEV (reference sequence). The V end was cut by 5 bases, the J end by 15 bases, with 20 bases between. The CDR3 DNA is TGTGCCAGCAGTATCCCCGGGACCCGAATGATGTTCTTC. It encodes CASSIPGTRMMFF.

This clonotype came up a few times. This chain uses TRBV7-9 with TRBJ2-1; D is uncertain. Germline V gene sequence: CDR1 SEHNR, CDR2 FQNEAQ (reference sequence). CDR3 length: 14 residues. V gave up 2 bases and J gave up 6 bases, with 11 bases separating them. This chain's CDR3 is CASSLPQGINEQFF. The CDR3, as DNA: TGTGCCAGCAGCTTACCCCAAGGGATCAATGAGCAGTTCTTC. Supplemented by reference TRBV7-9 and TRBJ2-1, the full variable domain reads DTGVSQNPRHKITKRGQNVTFRCDPISEHNRLYWYRQTLGQGPEFLTYFQNEAQLEKSRLLSDRFSAERPKGSFSTLEIQRTEQGDSAMYLCASSLPQGINEQFFGPGTRLTVL.

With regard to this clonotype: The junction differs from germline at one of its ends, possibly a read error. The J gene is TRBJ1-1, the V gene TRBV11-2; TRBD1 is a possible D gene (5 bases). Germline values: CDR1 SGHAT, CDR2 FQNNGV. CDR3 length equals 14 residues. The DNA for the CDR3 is TGTGCCAGCGGCTTAGTGGGGGGTGGCACTGAAGCTTTCTTT. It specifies CASGLVGGGTEAFF.

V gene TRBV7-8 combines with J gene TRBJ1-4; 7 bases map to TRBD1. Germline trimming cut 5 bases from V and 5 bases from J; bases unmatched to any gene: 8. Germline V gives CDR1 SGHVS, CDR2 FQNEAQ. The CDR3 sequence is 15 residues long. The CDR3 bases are TGTGCCAGCAGCCAGGACGGGACAGCAAATGAAAAACTGTTTTTT. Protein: CASSQDGTANEKLFF.

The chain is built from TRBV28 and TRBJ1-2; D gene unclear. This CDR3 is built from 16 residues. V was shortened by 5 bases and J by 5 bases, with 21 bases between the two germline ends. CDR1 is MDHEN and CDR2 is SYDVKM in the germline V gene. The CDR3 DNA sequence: TGTGCCAGCAGTCCACCCCGGGGTGTGGCAGCGTATGGCTACACCTTC. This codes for CASSPPRGVAAYGYTF.

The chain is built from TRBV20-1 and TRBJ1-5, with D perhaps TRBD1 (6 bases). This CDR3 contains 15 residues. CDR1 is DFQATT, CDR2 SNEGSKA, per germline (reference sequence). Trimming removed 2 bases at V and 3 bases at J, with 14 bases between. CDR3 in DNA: TGCAGTGCTAGAAGGGGGGCCGCTTCCAATCAGCCCCAGCATTTT. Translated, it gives CSARRGAASNQPQHF.